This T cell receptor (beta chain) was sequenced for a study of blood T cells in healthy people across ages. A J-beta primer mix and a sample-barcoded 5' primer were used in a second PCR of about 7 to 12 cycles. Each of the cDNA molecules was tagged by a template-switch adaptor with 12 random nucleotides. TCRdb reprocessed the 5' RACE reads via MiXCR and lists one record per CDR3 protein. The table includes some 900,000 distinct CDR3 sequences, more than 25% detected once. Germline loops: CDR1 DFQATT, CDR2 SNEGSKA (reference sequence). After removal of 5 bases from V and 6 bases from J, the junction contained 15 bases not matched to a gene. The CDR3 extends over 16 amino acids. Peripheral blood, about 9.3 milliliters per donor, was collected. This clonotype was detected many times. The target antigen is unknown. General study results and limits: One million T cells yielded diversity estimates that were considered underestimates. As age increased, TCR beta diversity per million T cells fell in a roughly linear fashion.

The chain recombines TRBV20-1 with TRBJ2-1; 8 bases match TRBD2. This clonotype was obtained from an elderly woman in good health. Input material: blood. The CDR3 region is CSAPSARGGPGNEQFF. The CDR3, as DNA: TGCAGTGCTCCAAGTGCCCGCGGGGGGCCGGGCAATGAGCAGTTCTTC.